The 29 T cell receptor beta chains in this list originate from one sample, sequenced in a study of blood T cell repertoires in COVID-19. Generated by immunoSEQ multiplex PCR, the TCRdb table keeps only in-frame clones and is missing some. The sample contains 380,000 or so clones, 81% of which appear only once. The material sequenced was peripheral blood. Receptors originate from a human donor with acute or convalescent COVID-19. The donor label of this sample is uncertain.

J is TRBJ1-6 and V is TRBV6-5; 7 nucleotides agree with TRBD1. Germline V CDR1 and CDR2: MNHEY, SVGAGI. The CDR3 has 15 residues. The J segment lost 5 bases and the V segment lost 7 bases, leaving 8 bases of the junction unmatched. The CDR3 loop is CASTLLGQDNSPLHF. In nucleotides, the CDR3 is TGTGCCAGCACCTTACTTGGACAGGATAATTCACCCCTCCACTTT.

The chain combines TRBV6-6 with TRBJ2-1; 8 positions match TRBD2. V lost 5 bases and J lost 9; bases outside the gene matches: 12. The CDR3 totals 15 residues. Germline lookup yields CDR1 MNHNY and CDR2 SVGAGI (reference sequence). The CDR3: CASSAPGLGFGEQFF. DNA of the CDR3: TGTGCCAGCAGTGCACCGGGACTAGGTTTTGGTGAGCAGTTCTTC.

The rearrangement links TRBV6-5 to TRBJ1-5, with D hard to call. Between the trimmed V and J ends, which lost 5 bases and 2 bases, there was a span of 10 bases. Germline CDR1 is MNHEY and CDR2 is SVGAGI. This CDR3 is 14 amino acids long. The DNA for the CDR3 is TGTGCCAGCAGTACCCAGATGGGCAATCAGCCCCAGCATTTT. Translation: CASSTQMGNQPQHF.

The chain is built from TRBV5-8 and TRBJ1-5; D not certain. Per germline, CDR1 SGHTS and CDR2 YDEGEE. The CDR3 has 12 residues. V lost 3 bases and J 2 bases, leaving 3 bases between the germline ends. CDR3 protein: CASSSRNQPQHF. As DNA, the CDR3 is TGTGCCAGCAGCTCTCGCAATCAGCCCCAGCATTTT.

A few counts support this clone. The genes are TRBV2 and TRBJ2-3, with 11 bases matching TRBD1. The CDR3 loop spans 14 amino acids. Trimming took 6 bases from V and 8 from J; bases not matched to a gene: 7. CDR1 SNHLY and CDR2 FYNNEI come from the germline V gene. CDR3 sequence: CASRRTGGGVTQYF. CDR3 DNA: TGTGCCAGCAGGAGGACAGGGGGCGGGGTTACGCAGTATTTT.

The chain joins TRBV11-3 to TRBJ2-5, with 7 positions matching TRBD2. The CDR3 runs 14 residues. Germline loops: CDR1 SGHNT, CDR2 YENEEA. J was trimmed by 7 bases and V by 4 bases; bases with no gene match: 9. In DNA form, the CDR3 reads TGTGCCAGCAGCTCCACGACTAGCCCTTTGACCCAGTACTTC. Its translation is CASSSTTSPLTQYF. The whole variable domain, filled in from reference TRBV11-3 and TRBJ2-5, reads EAGVVQSPRYKIIEKKQPVAFWCNPISGHNTLYWYLQNLGQGPELLIRYENEEAVDDSQLPKDRFSAERLKGVDSTLKIQPAELGDSAVYLCASSSTTSPLTQYFGPGTRLLVL.

The chain combines TRBV11-2 with TRBJ2-2; TRBD1 aligns across 7 bases. The CDR3 is 16 residues long. The J segment lost 5 bases and the V segment lost 1 base, leaving 7 bases of the junction unmatched. Germline V lookup: CDR1 SGHAT, CDR2 FQNNGV. The CDR3 nucleotides are TGTGCCAGCAGCTTAGTGTCAGGGGGTGGGACCGGGGAGCTGTTTTTT. It codes for CASSLVSGGGTGELFF.

The chain carries TRBV5-1 and TRBJ1-1; maybe TRBD1 (5 bases). CDR3 size: 14 residues. Germline lookup yields CDR1 SGHRS and CDR2 YFSETQ. V was shortened by 1 base and J by 1 base, with 8 bases between the two germline ends. The CDR3 here is CASSLTGKNTEAFF. CDR3 in DNA: TGCGCCAGCAGCTTGACAGGAAAGAACACTGAAGCTTTCTTT.

The chain uses TRBV5-1 and TRBJ2-7; 7 bases line up with TRBD1. This CDR3 has 14 residues. V dropped 2 bases and J dropped 2; count of bases not matched to a gene: 4. In germline, CDR1 is SGHRS, CDR2 YFSETQ. CDR3 sequence (DNA): TGCGCCAGCAGCTTACAGGGGCCTACCTACGAGCAGTACTTC. The encoded protein is CASSLQGPTYEQYF.

Note on this clone: The same CDR3 arises from other DNA sequences in this sample as well. This rearrangement joins TRBV29-1 to TRBJ1-1; 7 nucleotides align to TRBD1. The CDR3 covers 10 residues. The V and J ends lost 7 bases and 7 bases, in that order; junction bases with no gene match: 3. Germline CDR1 reads SQVTM; CDR2 reads ANQGSEA. CDR3 DNA sequence: TGCAGCGCAGGGGACAGTGAAGCTTTCTTT. Its protein is CSAGDSEAFF.

The rearrangement uses TRBV12-3 or TRBV12-4 and TRBJ2-1, with D unresolved. V was pared by 0 bases and J by 4 bases, with 4 bases between. This CDR3 spans 13 amino acids. The CDR3 coding sequence is TGTGCCAGCAGTTTAGCGTCTTACAATGAGCAGTTCTTC. Its translation is CASSLASYNEQFF.

The rearrangement joins TRBV11-2 to TRBJ1-1; D remains unclear. Germline V gene data show CDR1 as SGHAT and CDR2 as FQNNGV. The CDR3 contains 15 residues. The germline V and J ends were trimmed by 4 bases and 8 bases, with 20 bases remaining between them. The CDR3 region is CASSSGWAGSTEAFF. In nucleotides, the CDR3 is TGTGCCAGCAGCTCAGGTTGGGCGGGTTCTACGGAAGCTTTCTTT.

This clone was observed a single time. This chain uses TRBV2 with TRBJ1-1; D perhaps matches TRBD1 (6 bases). CDR1 SNHLY and CDR2 FYNNEI come from the germline V gene. The CDR3 is 14 residues long. The germline V and J ends were trimmed by 2 bases and 1 base, with 8 bases remaining between them. CDR3 amino acids: CASSEHRENTEAFF. As DNA, the CDR3 is TGTGCCAGCAGTGAACACAGGGAGAACACTGAAGCTTTCTTT. Full variable domain (remainder filled in from reference TRBV2 and TRBJ1-1): EPEVTQTPSHQVTQMGQEVILRCVPISNHLYFYWYRQILGQKVEFLVSFYNNEISEKSEIFDDQFSVERPDGSNFTLKIRSTKLEDSAMYFCASSEHRENTEAFFGQGTRLTVV.

This chain uses TRBV5-6 with TRBJ2-7; weak D call: TRBD1 (6 bases). The CDR3 spans 13 residues. Germline assignment: CDR1 SGHDT and CDR2 YYEEEE. V was cut by 2 bases and J by 7 bases, with 13 bases left in between. The CDR3 region is CASSLGGTWEQYF. CDR3 bases: TGTGCCAGCAGCTTAGGGGGTACGTGGGAGCAGTACTTC.

V usage is TRBV5-5 and J usage is TRBJ1-1; no firm D call. This CDR3 spans 14 amino acids. CDR1 and CDR2 from the germline V gene are SGHKS and YYEKEE (reference sequence). Trimming pared 1 base from V and 1 base from J, leaving 8 bases between. CDR3 sequence (DNA): TGTGCCAGCAGCTTGCAGGTGGCGAACACTGAAGCTTTCTTT. Encoded protein: CASSLQVANTEAFF.

The chain has TRBV15 and TRBJ1-2; 7 nucleotides match TRBD1. After removal of 1 base from V and 0 bases from J, the junction contained 2 bases not matched to a gene. Germline V CDR1 and CDR2: LNHNV, YYDKDF (reference sequence). The CDR3 spans 15 residues. The CDR3 loop reads CATSRGGQPNYGYTF. The CDR3 nucleotides are TGTGCCACCAGCAGAGGGGGACAGCCTAACTATGGCTACACCTTC.

The chain carries TRBV5-1 and TRBJ1-6; 9 nucleotides line up with TRBD1. The CDR3 totals 15 residues. V dropped 7 bases and J dropped 4; count of bases not matched to a gene: 6. CDR1 and CDR2 from the germline V gene are SGHRS and YFSETQ. DNA for the CDR3: TGCGCCAGCTCCCTCGACAGGGGGTATAATTCACCCCTCCACTTT. Amino acid sequence: CASSLDRGYNSPLHF. The full variable domain, its missing parts supplied by reference TRBV5-1 and TRBJ1-6, is KAGVTQTPRYLIKTRGQQVTLSCSPISGHRSVSWYQQTPGQGLQFLFEYFSETQRNKGNFPGRFSGRQFSNSRSEMNVSTLELGDSALYLCASSLDRGYNSPLHFGNGTRLTVT.

The V call is TRBV28, the J call TRBJ1-1; D unresolved. The V and J ends lost 2 bases and 7 bases respectively, with 14 bases between them. From germline, CDR1 is MDHEN and CDR2 SYDVKM. The CDR3 is 14 residues long. Here the CDR3 DNA reads TGTGCCAGCAGTTTAAAGCCACTCGGGAGTGAAGCTTTCTTT. Its translation: CASSLKPLGSEAFF. Filled out from reference TRBV28 and TRBJ1-1, the complete variable domain reads DVKVTQSSRYLVKRTGEKVFLECVQDMDHENMFWYRQDPGLGLRLIYFSYDVKMKEKGDIPEGYSVSREKKERFSLILESASTNQTSMYLCASSLKPLGSEAFFGQGTRLTVV.

This chain connects TRBV6-5 to TRBJ1-2, with a tentative D call TRBD1 (6 bases). CDR3 size: 15 residues. Germline assignment: CDR1 MNHEY and CDR2 SVGAGI. Trimming left V 7 bases short and J 8 bases short, with 23 bases between. In DNA form, the CDR3 reads TGTGCCAGCACCCTATCTGGAGGGGGGGGCGTAGGCTACACCTTC. This codes for CASTLSGGGGVGYTF.

This clone was recorded once. CDR3: CASGLVGQFF. The DNA for the CDR3 is TGTGCCAGCGGGCTGGTGGGGCAGTTCTTC. This chain uses TRBV28 with TRBJ2-1, with unresolved D. CDR1 and CDR2 from the germline V gene are MDHEN and SYDVKM. The CDR3 has 10 amino acids. The V end lost 8 bases, the J end lost 12 bases, and 11 bases lay between the germline ends.

This clone was seen only once. The chain employs TRBV19 and TRBJ1-3; 8 bases align to TRBD1. This CDR3 region has 16 residues. The V gene end was trimmed by 6 bases and the J gene end by 1 base; junction bases not matched to a gene: 8. CDR1 and CDR2 (germline): LNHDA, SQIVND (reference sequence). CDR3 sequence reads: CASRSGGLISGNTIYF. The CDR3, as DNA: TGTGCCAGTAGATCAGGGGGCTTGATTTCTGGAAACACCATATATTTT.

The chain couples TRBV6-6 to TRBJ2-5; D remains ambiguous. V shed 0 bases and J shed 0 bases, with 8 bases lying between them. The CDR3 covers 15 residues. In germline, CDR1 is MNHNY, CDR2 SVGAGI (reference sequence). The CDR3 nucleotides are TGTGCCAGCAGTTACTCCGCTACCTACCAAGAGACCCAGTACTTC. Translated: CASSYSATYQETQYF.

The table lists this clone with a count of one. The V call is TRBV27, the J call TRBJ1-1; the match to TRBD1 covers 10 bases. There are 15 residues in the CDR3. J was trimmed by 3 bases and V by 4 bases; bases with no gene match: 5. In germline, CDR1 is MNHEY, CDR2 SMNVEV (reference sequence). Written as DNA, the CDR3 is TGTGCCAGCAGTTCACTAGGACAGGGGGACACTGAAGCTTTCTTT. Residues: CASSSLGQGDTEAFF.

This rearrangement joins TRBV6-1 to TRBJ1-6; TRBD1 matches at 7 bases. The CDR3 runs 16 residues. V lost 3 bases, J lost 2 bases, and 4 bases stayed unmatched. CDR1 and CDR2 from the germline V gene are MNHNS and SASEGT. CDR3 region: CASSERTGTYNSPLHF. CDR3 coding DNA: TGTGCCAGCAGTGAGAGGACAGGCACCTATAATTCACCCCTCCACTTT.

This clone turned up a few times. The rearrangement links TRBV7-2 to TRBJ2-1; 7 bases align to TRBD1. Germline V gene data show CDR1 as SGHTA and CDR2 as FQGNSA. There are 15 residues in the CDR3. J gave up 4 bases and V 6 bases, and 9 bases lay outside the gene matches. In DNA form, the CDR3 reads TGTGCCAGCAGTTCCGACAGGGCTAGGTACAATGAGCAGTTCTTC. Protein product: CASSSDRARYNEQFF.

The chain joins TRBV10-3 to TRBJ1-2, with no clear D. CDR3 length equals 13 residues. Trimming removed 0 bases from V and 5 bases from J, with 7 bases in between. Germline V gives CDR1 ENHRY, CDR2 SYGVKD. The CDR3 sequence: CAISESGHYGYTF. In DNA form, the CDR3 reads TGTGCCATCAGTGAGTCGGGCCATTATGGCTACACCTTC.

Written as DNA, the CDR3 is TGTGCCAGCAGCCAAGATCAACTAGCGGGTGCCCAAGAGACCCAGTACTTC. Translation gives CASSQDQLAGAQETQYF. The rearrangement joins TRBV3-1 (or the pseudogene TRBV3-2) to TRBJ2-5, with 9 bases matching TRBD2. The germline gives CDR1 LGHDT, CDR2 YNNKEL (reference sequence). The V gene end was trimmed by 0 bases and the J gene end by 1 base; junction bases not matched to a gene: 6. This CDR3 is built from 17 residues.

This rearrangement joins TRBV18 to TRBJ2-3; TRBD2 might be the D (5 bases). The germline gives CDR1 KGHSH, CDR2 LQKENI. The CDR3 has 13 amino acids. V was clipped by 2 bases and J by 8 bases, with 11 bases between them. This chain's CDR3 is CASSPALSATQYF. The CDR3 bases are TGTGCCAGCTCACCAGCCCTTAGCGCTACGCAGTATTTT.

CDR3: CSVTANSGNTIYF. The CDR3 bases are TGCAGCGTTACAGCCAACTCTGGAAACACCATATATTTT. V gene TRBV29-1 combines with J gene TRBJ1-3; the D is unclear. V was pared by 5 bases and J by 0 bases, with 8 bases between. Germline-derived CDR1 and CDR2 are SQVTM and ANQGSEA. The CDR3 covers 13 residues.